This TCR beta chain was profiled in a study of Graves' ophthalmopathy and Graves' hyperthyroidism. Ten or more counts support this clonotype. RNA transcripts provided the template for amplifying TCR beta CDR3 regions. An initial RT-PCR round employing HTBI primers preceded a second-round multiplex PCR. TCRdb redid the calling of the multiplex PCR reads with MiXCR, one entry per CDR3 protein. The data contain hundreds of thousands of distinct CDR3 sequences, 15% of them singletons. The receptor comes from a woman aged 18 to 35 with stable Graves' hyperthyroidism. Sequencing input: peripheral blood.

CDR3 bases: TGTGCCAGTAGCTCTCACAGGGGGCCCGAGCAGTACTTC. Encoded protein: CASSSHRGPEQYF. The chain links TRBV19 to TRBJ2-7, with 9 nucleotides matching TRBD1. CDR3 size: 13 residues. V gave up 6 bases and J gave up 6 bases; unmatched junction bases: 6. Germline assignment: CDR1 LNHDA and CDR2 SQIVND (reference sequence).